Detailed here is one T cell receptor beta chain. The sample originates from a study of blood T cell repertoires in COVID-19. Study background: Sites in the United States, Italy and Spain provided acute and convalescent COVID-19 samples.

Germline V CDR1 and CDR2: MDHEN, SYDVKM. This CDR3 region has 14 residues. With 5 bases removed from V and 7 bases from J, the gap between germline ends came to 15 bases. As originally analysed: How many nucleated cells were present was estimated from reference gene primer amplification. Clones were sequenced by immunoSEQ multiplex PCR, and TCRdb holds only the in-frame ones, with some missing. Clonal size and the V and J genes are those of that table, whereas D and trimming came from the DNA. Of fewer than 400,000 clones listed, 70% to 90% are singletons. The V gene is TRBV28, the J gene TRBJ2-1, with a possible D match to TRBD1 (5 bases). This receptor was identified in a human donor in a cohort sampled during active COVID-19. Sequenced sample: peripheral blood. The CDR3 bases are TGTGCCAGCAGTGTACTTATACGGACAAATGAGCAGTTCTTC. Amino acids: CASSVLIRTNEQFF.